The present T cell receptor beta chain was sequenced within a study of cytomegalovirus exposure and HLA in healthy donors. Primers for the PCR totalled 60 Vbeta and 13 Jbeta. Generated by immunoSEQ multiplex PCR, the TCRdb table keeps only in-frame clones and is missing some. The sample includes 210,000 or so clones, roughly 81% of them seen just once. The clonotype was recovered from a woman in her thirties in good health and CMV-seropositive. The specimen was PBMCs.

CDR3 sequence: CASSLAPTSGAQETQYF. CDR3 nucleotides: TGTGCCAGCAGCTTAGCGCCGACTAGCGGGGCTCAAGAGACCCAGTACTTC. The chain combines TRBV7-6 with TRBJ2-5; 11 nucleotides align to TRBD2. There are 17 residues in the CDR3. V dropped 0 bases and J dropped 2; count of bases not matched to a gene: 5. Germline CDR1 and CDR2: SGHVS and FNYEAQ.